The 17 T cell receptor beta chains below were found in one sample sequenced in a study of regulatory T cells in long-lasting Graves disease. Time point: newly diagnosed GD, antithyroid drugs for less than 3 months. RNA isolated from PBMCs was used to make the TCR library. iRepertoire HTBI primers and Arm-PCR of CDR3 regions built TCR beta libraries. TCRdb reprocessed the multiplex PCR reads via MiXCR and lists one record per CDR3 protein. The sample contains 300,000 to 400,000 distinct CDR3 sequences, roughly a sixth of which appear only once. Sequencing was performed on peripheral blood mononuclear cells (PBMCs), taken at new diagnosis, from a patient treated with antithyroid drugs. Every receptor here comes from a female donor with Graves disease.

This clonotype was seen many times. The chain couples TRBV24-1 to TRBJ1-1; maybe TRBD1 (5 bases). CDR1 KGHDR and CDR2 SFDVKD come from the germline V gene. The CDR3 covers 16 residues. V lost 2 bases to trimming and J lost 4 bases, with 16 bases between them. DNA for the CDR3: TGTGCCACCAGTGATTCCAGCCCGGTGGGGGGCACTGAAGCTTTCTTT. Translating gives CATSDSSPVGGTEAFF.

This clonotype was seen repeatedly, ten times or more. The genes are TRBV7-3 and TRBJ2-7; 11 bases map to TRBD2. CDR3 length: 15 residues. CDR1 SGHTA and CDR2 FQGTGA come from the germline V gene. V shed 3 bases and J 0 bases; nucleotides not matched to a gene: 1. DNA of the CDR3: TGTGCCAGCAGCTTGGGACTAGCGGACTCCTACGAGCAGTACTTC. Translated: CASSLGLADSYEQYF.

This clonotype has at least ten counts. The rearrangement links TRBV4-1 to TRBJ1-5; D is unclear. Germline V lookup: CDR1 MGHRA, CDR2 YSYEKL. V lost 0 bases to trimming and J lost 0 bases, with 9 bases between them. This CDR3 region has 16 residues. The CDR3 region is CASSQDMAYSNQPQHF. CDR3 coding DNA: TGCGCCAGCAGCCAAGATATGGCCTATAGCAATCAGCCCCAGCATTTT.

The CDR3 sequence: CASSHPLAGGYNEQFF. CDR3 DNA sequence: TGCGCCAGCAGCCACCCTCTAGCGGGGGGGTACAATGAGCAGTTCTTC. This rearrangement joins TRBV4-1 to TRBJ2-1; TRBD2 agrees at 12 bases. This CDR3 has 16 amino acids. CDR1 is MGHRA and CDR2 is YSYEKL in the germline V gene. Trimming at V came to 3 bases and at J to 4 bases, leaving 4 bases not matched to a gene.

Many counts were recorded for this clonotype. This may come from a read error, since a much larger clone is one base off. V gene TRBV3-1 combines with J gene TRBJ2-7; D is ambiguous. This CDR3 spans 12 amino acids. Germline CDR1 is LGHDT and CDR2 is YNNKEL (reference sequence). This CDR3 reads CASNQTGREQYF. For the CDR3, the DNA is TGTGCCAGCAACCAAACGGGCCGGGAGCAGTACTTC.

This clonotype occurred many times. The rearrangement uses TRBV20-1 and TRBJ2-5; tentatively, D is TRBD1 (5 bases). With 2 bases removed from V and 1 base from J, the gap between germline ends came to 11 bases. Germline V gives CDR1 DFQATT, CDR2 SNEGSKA (reference sequence). This CDR3 has 14 amino acids. CDR3 coding DNA: TGCAGTGCTAGACCCTTAGGGGCCCAAGAGACCCAGTACTTC. It yields the protein CSARPLGAQETQYF.

This clonotype has at least ten counts. The chain is built from TRBV27 and TRBJ1-2, with D possibly being TRBD1 (6 bases). V gave up 6 bases and J gave up 8 bases, with 16 bases separating them. This CDR3 has 13 amino acids. In germline, CDR1 is MNHEY, CDR2 SMNVEV (reference sequence). CDR3 residues: CASSNGYGGGYTF. As DNA, the CDR3 is TGTGCCAGCAGCAACGGGTACGGGGGCGGCTACACCTTC.

The chain couples TRBV19 to TRBJ2-7; D not certain. Trimming shortened V by 6 bases and J by 3 bases, and 6 bases separated the two germline ends. The CDR3 sequence is 11 residues long. The germline V gene has CDR1 LNHDA and CDR2 SQIVND (reference sequence). The CDR3 sequence: CASRSNYEQYF. The CDR3 DNA sequence: TGTGCCAGTAGATCCAACTACGAGCAGTACTTC.

This clonotype was observed a few times. V usage is TRBV5-1 and J usage is TRBJ2-3; D tentatively reads TRBD1 or TRBD2 (6 bases each). Germline CDR1 is SGHRS and CDR2 is YFSETQ. This CDR3 comprises 14 residues. V gave up 2 bases and J gave up 5 bases, with 12 bases separating them. CDR3 region: CASSLGGRIDTQYF. The CDR3 coding sequence is TGCGCCAGCAGCTTAGGGGGGAGGATAGATACGCAGTATTTT.

The chain couples TRBV7-2 to TRBJ2-1; 8 bases map to TRBD1. Per the germline V gene, CDR1 is SGHTA and CDR2 is FQGNSA. CDR3 length: 17 amino acids. The junction had 11 bases not matched to a gene; V was cut back by 1 base and J by 6 bases. The CDR3 loop is CASSLVPRGRSTNEQFF. In DNA, the CDR3 is TGTGCCAGCAGCTTAGTTCCCAGGGGGCGATCGACCAATGAGCAGTTCTTC.

This clonotype was detected ten times or more. The chain couples TRBV11-2 to TRBJ2-1, with 8 bases lining up with TRBD2. Near its end, the DNA agrees better with TRBJ2-5, so the J call may be wrong. This CDR3 spans 16 amino acids. In germline, CDR1 is SGHAT, CDR2 FQNNGV. The CDR3 nucleotides are TGTGCCAGCAGCTCGGGGGGGCAGGTCCGGGGTGAGACCCAGTACTTC. Protein sequence: CASSSGGQVRGETQYF.

This clonotype appeared many times. This chain uses TRBV9 with TRBJ1-5, with 10 bases fitting TRBD1. Germline V gene data show CDR1 as SGDLS and CDR2 as YYNGEE. With V trimmed by 6 bases and J by 6 bases, 9 bases remained unmatched. CDR3 size: 15 residues. The CDR3 DNA follows: TGTGCCAGCAACCAAGGGGGACAGGGGACTCAGCCCCAGCATTTT. Translated, it gives CASNQGGQGTQPQHF.

This clonotype was found a few times. This may arise from a read error, as a much more abundant clone is one base away. The rearrangement joins TRBV7-9 to TRBJ2-2; either TRBD1 or TRBD2 may fit D (5 bases each). Germline V gene data show CDR1 as SEHNR and CDR2 as FQNEAQ (reference sequence). CDR3 length equals 17 residues. Trimming removed 5 bases at V and 0 bases at J, with 16 bases between. The CDR3 loop is CASSIIRDGSNTGELFF. The CDR3 DNA follows: TGTGCCAGCAGCATAATCCGGGACGGCTCGAACACCGGGGAGCTGTTTTTT.

This clonotype was counted at least ten times. The chain has TRBV24-1 and TRBJ1-3; 8 bases agree with TRBD1. V lost 5 bases to trimming and J lost 2 bases; unmatched junction nucleotides: 1. The CDR3 has 14 residues. CDR1 KGHDR and CDR2 SFDVKD come from the germline V gene. CDR3 region: CATSGQGTGNTIYF. CDR3 DNA: TGTGCCACCAGTGGACAGGGGACTGGAAACACCATATATTTT.

This clonotype was observed at least ten times. J is TRBJ2-7 and V is TRBV4-3; D possibly corresponds to TRBD2 (7 bases). V lost 1 base to trimming and J lost 1 base, with 11 bases between them. Germline V gives CDR1 LGHNA, CDR2 YSLEER. The CDR3 spans 15 residues. The CDR3 DNA reads TGCGCCAGCAGCCAAGTCGGGGGGCGATCCTACGAGCAGTACTTC. It is translated as CASSQVGGRSYEQYF.

This clonotype was seen ten or more times. The chain is built from TRBV11-2 and TRBJ1-6; TRBD1 might be the D (6 bases). The CDR3 has 15 residues. The germline gives CDR1 SGHAT, CDR2 FQNNGV. Trimming removed 1 base from V and 9 bases from J, with 13 bases in between. The CDR3 loop is CASSLVAGATSPLHF. DNA for the CDR3: TGTGCCAGCAGCTTAGTAGCGGGGGCGACTTCACCCCTCCACTTT.

The table lists this clonotype with many counts. This chain uses TRBV12-3 or TRBV12-4 with TRBJ1-4; D is ambiguous. Trimming removed 5 bases at V and 0 bases at J, with 31 bases between. This CDR3 is built from 22 residues. The CDR3 DNA sequence: TGTGCCAGCAGTCCGGAGATAATAGCCGGGAGACTCTTTTTTGCAACTAATGAAAAACTGTTTTTT. The encoded protein is CASSPEIIAGRLFFATNEKLFF.